This T cell receptor beta chain was sequenced during a study of regulatory T cells in long-lasting Graves disease. V was cut by 4 bases and J by 1 base, with 11 bases left in between. The CDR3 runs 14 residues. Germline CDR1 and CDR2: SGHRS and YFSETQ. Study-level findings and limits: TRBV28 was favored in persistent disease, as were TRBJ1-2 and TRBJ2-5. TCR diversity was lower in persistent than newly diagnosed Graves' disease.

A note on this clonotype: Its target is not known.

This sample's time point: newly diagnosed GD, antithyroid drugs for less than 3 months. Generation of the TCR library employed RNA extracted from PBMCs. Arm-PCR with iRepertoire HTBI primers amplified the CDR3 regions for these TCR beta libraries. TCRdb reprocessed the multiplex PCR reads with MiXCR, giving one entry per CDR3 protein. Here the sample spans 370,000 or so distinct CDR3 sequences, under 20% being singletons. Separately, the same data were catalogued under a study of T cells in Graves' hyperthyroidism and ophthalmopathy.

The V gene is TRBV5-1, the J gene TRBJ1-1, with D possibly matching TRBD1 (6 bases). The source was peripheral blood mononuclear cells (PBMCs), collected at new diagnosis, from a patient treated with antithyroid drugs. This clonotype originated in a woman aged 18-35 years with Graves disease. Here the CDR3 DNA reads TGCGCCAGCAGCGGCAGGGGCCCGAACACTGAAGCTTTCTTT. Translated: CASSGRGPNTEAFF.